The T cell receptor (beta chain) described here comes from a study of CD8 T cells in Susac syndrome. The study sequenced TCR beta in blood CD8+ and CD4+ T cells. The CD8+ and CD4+ T cells were negatively isolated, with the TEMRA cells enriched by FACS. Germline CDR1 is SEHNR and CDR2 is FQNEAQ (reference sequence). CDR3 length: 14 residues. V dropped 8 bases and J dropped 0; count of bases not matched to a gene: 3. Reverse transcription of roughly 0.5 to 1 ug RNA was carried out with random hexamers. Amplification of TCR beta CDR3 used immunoSEQ multiplex PCR across 54 Vbeta and 13 Jbeta. MiXCR, run by TCRdb on the immunoSEQ multiplex PCR reads, gives a single entry per CDR3 protein. This table has 150,000 to 200,000 distinct CDR3 sequences, over 85% appearing once.

The clonotype originates from a human donor in good health. Sequenced input: CD4+ T cells from PBMCs. The chain is built from TRBV7-9 and TRBJ2-3, with 9 bases matching TRBD1. The chain's CDR3 is CASLDRGSTDTQYF. CDR3 coding DNA: TGTGCCAGCTTAGACAGGGGGAGCACAGATACGCAGTATTTT.